This T cell receptor (beta chain) appears in the sequencing data of a study of identical twins' blood T cells (dated by TCRdb to 2012 to 2014). Concerning the study at large: The roughly 12 libraries, six for the alpha chain and six for the beta chain, yielded 45 million to 55 million Illumina reads in total. TCR alpha and beta chain repertoires of three pairs of monozygous twins were compared using next-generation sequencing to assess genetic influence on repertoire formation.

What the research found in general, with its limitations: Environmental influences could not be excluded as an explanation for twin similarity, since twins were reared together. How many CDR3 clonotypes two donors shared depended mainly on the product of their cloneset sizes, and the twins did not clearly stray from this trend. Twin pairs were reported to be markedly more alike in V gene usage than unrelated donors were, even when looking at non-selected out-of-frame TCRbeta clonotypes. Looking at the most abundant TCRbeta clonotypes, every donor had more CDR3 sequences in common with her twin than with unrelated donors. Independent studies were stated to be required to validate the proposed role of the TCRalpha J segment in MHC recognition during thymic selection.

This clonotype was counted between two and nine times. Its binding antigen is unknown. Qualities for individual bases were not recorded, and no much larger clone is one base off. Donors were six healthy women forming three monozygous twin pairs. All three twin pairs had been reared together and were thought likely to have met the same infectious agents and vaccines. TCR cDNA libraries were prepared from RNA that was isolated from peripheral blood mononuclear cells. The library was prepared using 5' RACE. Sequencing used an Illumina Genome Analyzer IIx. The RNA-based TCR cDNA libraries were made using a previously described protocol that was modified in several ways. To prevent cross-contamination, barcodes specific to each sample were added to both ends of every TCR cDNA library during cDNA synthesis and amplification. The source study handled its data this way. Between about 95,000 and nearly 550,000 clonotypes were identified per individual, with about 2.2 to 3.6 million CDR3-containing reads per library. After reads with improper barcode index combinations were thrown out, a cloneset for each library was built using the MiTCR software. During the assembly of CDR3 clonotypes by MiTCR, low-quality reads were filtered or rescued and PCR and sequencing errors were corrected. Artificial out-of-frame clonotypes were removed by being mapped to in-frame sequences, with one indel in the CDR3 allowed. Similarity of V and J gene usage between donors was measured as Jensen-Shannon divergence divided by mean entropy. TCRdb reprocessed the public reads (quality trimming at Q25 with fastp, clone calling with MiXCR) and kept in-frame beta chains. Rows with a matching CDR3 protein are joined into one entry that keeps the most common DNA and genes. The V and J calls, along with clone size, are taken from TCRdb and not from the paper's own processing. This sample holds fewer than 450,000 distinct CDR3 sequences; 28% were observed only once. 6.1% of the sample rests with the top ten.

The CDR3, from cysteine to phenylalanine, totals 14 residues. Only CDR3 DNA is held: 42 bases, read in frame from base 1. V gives up 3 bases and J gives up 0 bases, and the segment between their germline ends measures 6 bases. CDR1 SGHAT and CDR2 FQNNGV are derived from the germline V gene. This chain is built from TRBV11-2 and TRBJ1-3, with the D gene uncertain. The TCR comes from a woman aged 18-49 years in good health. The specimen sequenced was PBMCs. Here the CDR3 is given as CASSFGPSGNTIYF. Here is the DNA: TGTGCCAGCAGCTTCGGCCCCTCTGGAAACACCATATATTTT.